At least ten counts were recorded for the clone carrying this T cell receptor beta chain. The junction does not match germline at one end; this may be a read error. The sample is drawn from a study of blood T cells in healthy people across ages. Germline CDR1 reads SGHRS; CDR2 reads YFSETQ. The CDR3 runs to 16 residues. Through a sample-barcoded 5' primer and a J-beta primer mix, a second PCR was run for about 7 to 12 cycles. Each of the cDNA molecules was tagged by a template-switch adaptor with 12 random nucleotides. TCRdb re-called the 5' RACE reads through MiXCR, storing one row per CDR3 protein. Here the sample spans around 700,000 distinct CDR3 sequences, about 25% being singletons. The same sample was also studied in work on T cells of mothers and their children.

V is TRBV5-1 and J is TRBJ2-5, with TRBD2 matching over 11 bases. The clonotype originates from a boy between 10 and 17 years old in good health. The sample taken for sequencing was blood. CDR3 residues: CASSSPGLAGGETQYF. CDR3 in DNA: TGTGCCAGCAGTTCCCCAGGTCTAGCGGGAGGAGAGACCCAGTACTTC.